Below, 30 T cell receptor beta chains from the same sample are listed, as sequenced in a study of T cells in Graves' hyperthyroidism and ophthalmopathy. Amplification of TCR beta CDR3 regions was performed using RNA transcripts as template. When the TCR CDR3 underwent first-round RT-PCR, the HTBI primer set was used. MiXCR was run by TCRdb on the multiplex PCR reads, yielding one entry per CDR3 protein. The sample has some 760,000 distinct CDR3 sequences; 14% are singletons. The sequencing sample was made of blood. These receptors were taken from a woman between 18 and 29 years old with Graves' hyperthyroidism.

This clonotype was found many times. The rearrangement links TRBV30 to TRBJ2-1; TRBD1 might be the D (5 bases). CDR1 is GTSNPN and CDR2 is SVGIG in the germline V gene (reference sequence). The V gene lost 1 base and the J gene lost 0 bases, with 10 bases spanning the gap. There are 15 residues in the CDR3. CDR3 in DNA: TGTGCCTGGAGTGGGCAGGGAAGCTCCTACAATGAGCAGTTCTTC. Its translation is CAWSGQGSSYNEQFF.

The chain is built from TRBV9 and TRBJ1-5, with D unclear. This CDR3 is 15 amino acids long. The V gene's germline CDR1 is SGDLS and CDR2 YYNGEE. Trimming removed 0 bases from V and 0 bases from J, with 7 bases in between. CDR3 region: CASSVEDNSNQPQHF. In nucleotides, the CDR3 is TGTGCCAGCAGCGTAGAGGATAATAGCAATCAGCCCCAGCATTTT.

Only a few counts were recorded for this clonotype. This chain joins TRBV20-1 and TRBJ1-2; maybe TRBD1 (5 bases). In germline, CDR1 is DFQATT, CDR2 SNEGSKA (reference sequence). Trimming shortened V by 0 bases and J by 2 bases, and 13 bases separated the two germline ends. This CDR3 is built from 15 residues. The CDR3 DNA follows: TGCAGTGCTAGAGATTCGGGGGGACTAAACTATGGCTACACCTTC. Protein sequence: CSARDSGGLNYGYTF.

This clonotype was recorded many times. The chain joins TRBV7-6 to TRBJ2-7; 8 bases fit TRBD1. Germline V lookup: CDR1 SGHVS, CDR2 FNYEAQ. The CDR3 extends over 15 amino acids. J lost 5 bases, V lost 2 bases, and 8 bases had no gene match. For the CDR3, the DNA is TGTGCCAGCAGCTTAAACCAGGGGGCGGTCCACGAGCAGTACTTC. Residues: CASSLNQGAVHEQYF.

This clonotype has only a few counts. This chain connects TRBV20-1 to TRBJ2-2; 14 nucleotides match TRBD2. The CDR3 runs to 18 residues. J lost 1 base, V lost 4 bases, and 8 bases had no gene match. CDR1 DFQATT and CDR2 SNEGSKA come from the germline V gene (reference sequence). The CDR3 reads CSATPGTSGRRNTGELFF. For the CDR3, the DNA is TGCAGTGCTACCCCCGGGACTAGCGGGAGAAGGAACACCGGGGAGCTGTTTTTT.

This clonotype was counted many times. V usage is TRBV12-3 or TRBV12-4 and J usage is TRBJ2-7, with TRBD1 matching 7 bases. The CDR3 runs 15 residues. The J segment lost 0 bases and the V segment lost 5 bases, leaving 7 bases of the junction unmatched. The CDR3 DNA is TGTGCCAGCAGTGCCGAACAGGGGAGCTCCTACGAGCAGTACTTC. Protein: CASSAEQGSSYEQYF.

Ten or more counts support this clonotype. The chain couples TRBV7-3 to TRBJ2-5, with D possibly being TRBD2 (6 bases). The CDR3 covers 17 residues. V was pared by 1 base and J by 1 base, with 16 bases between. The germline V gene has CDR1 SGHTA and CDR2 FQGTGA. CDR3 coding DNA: TGTGCCAGCAGCTTAATAGGCGGAGGGGACCCCCAAGAGACCCAGTACTTC. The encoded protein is CASSLIGGGDPQETQYF.

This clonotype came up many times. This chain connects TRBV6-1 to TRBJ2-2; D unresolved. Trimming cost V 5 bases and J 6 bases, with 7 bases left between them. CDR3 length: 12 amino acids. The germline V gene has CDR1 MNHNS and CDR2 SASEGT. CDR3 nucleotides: TGTGCCAGCAGTTCGCCGGCCGGGGAGCTGTTTTTT. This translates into CASSSPAGELFF.

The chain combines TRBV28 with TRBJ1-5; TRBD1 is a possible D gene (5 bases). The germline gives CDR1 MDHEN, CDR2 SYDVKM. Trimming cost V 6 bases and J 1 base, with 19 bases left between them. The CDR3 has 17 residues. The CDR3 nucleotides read TGTGCCAGCAGCCCCCCGGCCAGGGTCAGGAGCAATCAGCCCCAGCATTTT. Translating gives CASSPPARVRSNQPQHF.

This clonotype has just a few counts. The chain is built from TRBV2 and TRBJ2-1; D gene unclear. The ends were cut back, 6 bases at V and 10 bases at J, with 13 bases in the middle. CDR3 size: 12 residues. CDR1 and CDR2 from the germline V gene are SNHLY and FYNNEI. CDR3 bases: TGTGCCAGCAGGGCGAGATTAGGGGAGCAGTTCTTC. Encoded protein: CASRARLGEQFF.

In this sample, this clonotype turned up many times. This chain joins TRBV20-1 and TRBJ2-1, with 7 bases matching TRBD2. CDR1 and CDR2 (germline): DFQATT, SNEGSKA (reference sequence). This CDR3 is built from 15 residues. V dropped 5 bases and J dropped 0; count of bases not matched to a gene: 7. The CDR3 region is CSAPYGGSSYNEQFF. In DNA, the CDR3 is TGCAGTGCTCCCTACGGCGGGAGCTCCTACAATGAGCAGTTCTTC.

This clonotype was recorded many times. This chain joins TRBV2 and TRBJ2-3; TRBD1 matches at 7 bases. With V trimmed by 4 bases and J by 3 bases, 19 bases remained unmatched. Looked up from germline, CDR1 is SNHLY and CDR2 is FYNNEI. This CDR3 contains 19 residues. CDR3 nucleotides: TGTGCCAGCAGTGGGGCCCCCTACACAGACAGGGACCGAACAGATACGCAGTATTTT. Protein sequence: CASSGAPYTDRDRTDTQYF.

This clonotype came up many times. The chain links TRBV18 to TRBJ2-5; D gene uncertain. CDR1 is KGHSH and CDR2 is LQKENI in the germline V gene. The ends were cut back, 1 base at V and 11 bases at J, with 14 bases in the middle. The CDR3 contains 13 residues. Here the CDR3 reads CASSPRREPGQYF. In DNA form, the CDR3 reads TGTGCCAGCTCACCACGTCGAGAACCAGGACAGTACTTC. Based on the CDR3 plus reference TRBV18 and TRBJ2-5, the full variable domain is NAGVMQNPRHLVRRRGQEARLRCSPMKGHSHVYWYRQLPEEGLKFMVYLQKENIIDESGMPKERFSAEFPKEGPSILRIQQVVRGDSAAYFCASSPRREPGQYFGPGTRLLVL.

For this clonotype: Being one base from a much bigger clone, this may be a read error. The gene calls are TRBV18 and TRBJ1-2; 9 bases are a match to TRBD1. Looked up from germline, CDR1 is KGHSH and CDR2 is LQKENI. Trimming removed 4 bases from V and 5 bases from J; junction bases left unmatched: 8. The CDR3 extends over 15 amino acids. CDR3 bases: TGTGCCAGCTCACTCGTGGACAGGGGTTCATATGGCTACACCTTC. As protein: CASSLVDRGSYGYTF.

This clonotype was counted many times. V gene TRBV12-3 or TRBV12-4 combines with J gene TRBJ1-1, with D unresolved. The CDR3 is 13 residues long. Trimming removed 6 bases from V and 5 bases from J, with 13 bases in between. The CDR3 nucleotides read TGTGCCAGCAGCCGCAGGAGAGAAACTGAAGCTTTCTTT. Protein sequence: CASSRRRETEAFF.

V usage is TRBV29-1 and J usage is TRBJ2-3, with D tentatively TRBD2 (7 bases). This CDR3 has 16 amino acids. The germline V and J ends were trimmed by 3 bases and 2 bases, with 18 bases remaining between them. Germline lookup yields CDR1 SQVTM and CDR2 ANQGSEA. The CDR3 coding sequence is TGCAGCGTTGATGGGAGGGGACAAGGGAACACAGATACGCAGTATTTT. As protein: CSVDGRGQGNTDTQYF.

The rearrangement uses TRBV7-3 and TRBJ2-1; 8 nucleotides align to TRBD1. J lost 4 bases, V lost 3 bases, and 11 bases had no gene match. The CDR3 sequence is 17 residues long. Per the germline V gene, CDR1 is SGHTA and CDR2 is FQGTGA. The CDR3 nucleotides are TGTGCCAGCAGCTTTGGGGACAGGTTCAATCCTTACAATGAGCAGTTCTTC. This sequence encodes CASSFGDRFNPYNEQFF.

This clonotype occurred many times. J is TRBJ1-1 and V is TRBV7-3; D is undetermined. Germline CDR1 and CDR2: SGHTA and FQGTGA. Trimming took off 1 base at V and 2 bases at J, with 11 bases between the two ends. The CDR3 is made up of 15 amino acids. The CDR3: CASSLIAAVNTEAFF. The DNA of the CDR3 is TGTGCCAGCAGCTTAATCGCGGCAGTAAACACTGAAGCTTTCTTT.

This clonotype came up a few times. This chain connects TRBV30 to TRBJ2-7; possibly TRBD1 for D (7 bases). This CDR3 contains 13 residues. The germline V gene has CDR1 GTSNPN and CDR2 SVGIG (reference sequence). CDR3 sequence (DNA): TGTGCTCGCAGGGGGGAAAATTCCTACGAGCAGTACTTC. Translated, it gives CARRGENSYEQYF.

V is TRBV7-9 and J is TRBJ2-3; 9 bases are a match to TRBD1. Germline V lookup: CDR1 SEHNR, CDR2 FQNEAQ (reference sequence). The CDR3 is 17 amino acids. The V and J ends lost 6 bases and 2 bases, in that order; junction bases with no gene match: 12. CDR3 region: CASSSTRDREHTDTQYF. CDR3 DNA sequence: TGTGCCAGCAGTTCCACCCGGGACAGGGAGCACACAGATACGCAGTATTTT.

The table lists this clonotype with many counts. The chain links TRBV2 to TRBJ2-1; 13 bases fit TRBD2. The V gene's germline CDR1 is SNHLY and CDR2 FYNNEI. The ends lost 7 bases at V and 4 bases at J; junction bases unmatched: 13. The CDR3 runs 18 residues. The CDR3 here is CASTKGGLAGRSYNEQFF. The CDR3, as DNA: TGTGCCAGCACCAAAGGGGGACTAGCGGGACGTTCTTACAATGAGCAGTTCTTC.

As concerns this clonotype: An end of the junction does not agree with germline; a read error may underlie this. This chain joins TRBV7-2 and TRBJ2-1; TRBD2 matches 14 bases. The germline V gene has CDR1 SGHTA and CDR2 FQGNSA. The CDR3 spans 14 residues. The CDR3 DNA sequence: TGTGCCAGCAGCTGGGGACTAGCGGGAGAAATCAGGCTCTTC. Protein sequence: CASSWGLAGEIRLF.

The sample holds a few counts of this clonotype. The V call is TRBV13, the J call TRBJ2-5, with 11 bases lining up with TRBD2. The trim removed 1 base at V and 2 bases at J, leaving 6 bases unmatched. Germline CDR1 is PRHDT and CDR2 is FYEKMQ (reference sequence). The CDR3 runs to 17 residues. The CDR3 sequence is CASSLATSGRGQETQYF. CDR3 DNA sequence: TGTGCCAGCAGCTTAGCTACTAGCGGGAGAGGGCAAGAGACCCAGTACTTC.

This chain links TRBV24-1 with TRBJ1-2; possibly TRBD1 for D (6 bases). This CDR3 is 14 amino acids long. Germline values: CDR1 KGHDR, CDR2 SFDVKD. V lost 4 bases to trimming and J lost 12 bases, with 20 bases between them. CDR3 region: CATSDPKGVTGHTF. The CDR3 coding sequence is TGTGCCACCAGTGACCCCAAGGGGGTGACTGGGCACACCTTC.

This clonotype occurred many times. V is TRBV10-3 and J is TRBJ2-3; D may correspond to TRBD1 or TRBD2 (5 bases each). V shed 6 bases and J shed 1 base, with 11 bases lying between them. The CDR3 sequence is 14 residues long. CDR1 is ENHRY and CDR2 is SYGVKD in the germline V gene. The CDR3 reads CAISRESGTDTQYF. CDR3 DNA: TGTGCCATCAGCAGGGAGAGCGGCACAGATACGCAGTATTTT.

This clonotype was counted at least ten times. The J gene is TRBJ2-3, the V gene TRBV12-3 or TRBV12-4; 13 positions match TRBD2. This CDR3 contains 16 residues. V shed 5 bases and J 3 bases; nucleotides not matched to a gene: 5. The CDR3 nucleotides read TGTGCCAGCAGTCTGGGACTAGCGGGGCCAACAGATACGCAGTATTTT. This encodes CASSLGLAGPTDTQYF.

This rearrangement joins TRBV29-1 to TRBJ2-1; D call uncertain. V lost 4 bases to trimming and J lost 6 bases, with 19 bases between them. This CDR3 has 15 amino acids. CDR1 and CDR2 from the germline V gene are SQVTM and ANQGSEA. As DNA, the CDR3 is TGCAGCGTTGTTGACGCAAAAGGGCCGGGCAATGAGCAGTTCTTC. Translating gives CSVVDAKGPGNEQFF.

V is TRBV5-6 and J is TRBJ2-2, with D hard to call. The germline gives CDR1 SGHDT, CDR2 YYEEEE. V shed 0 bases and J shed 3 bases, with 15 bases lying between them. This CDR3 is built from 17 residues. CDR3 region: CASSLVGLGYYTGELFF. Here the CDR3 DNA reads TGTGCCAGCAGCTTGGTAGGGCTCGGATATTACACCGGGGAGCTGTTTTTT.

Here the CDR3 reads CASSLTDRNYGYTF. Here the CDR3 DNA reads TGCGCCAGCAGCTTGACAGATCGAAACTATGGCTACACCTTC. V is TRBV5-1 and J is TRBJ1-2, with no clear D. The V gene's germline CDR1 is SGHRS and CDR2 YFSETQ. This CDR3 spans 14 amino acids. V was shortened by 1 base and J by 2 bases, with 9 bases between the two germline ends.

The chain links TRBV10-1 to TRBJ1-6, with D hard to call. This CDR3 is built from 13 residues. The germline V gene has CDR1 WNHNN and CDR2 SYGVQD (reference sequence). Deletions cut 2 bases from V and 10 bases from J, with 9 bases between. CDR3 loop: CASSETLGSPLHF. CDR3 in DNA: TGCGCCAGCAGTGAGACCCTGGGGTCACCCCTCCACTTT.